This T cell receptor (beta chain) originates from a study of PD-L1 blockade in urothelial cancer. The method was immunoSEQ multiplex PCR; TCRdb's version includes in-frame clones alone and lacks a portion of them. The sample has some 50,000 clones; approximately 85% are singletons. Germline-derived CDR1 and CDR2 are SQVTM and ANQGSEA. This CDR3 contains 13 residues. Time point: peripheral blood 6 weeks after treatment start. This rearrangement joins TRBV29-1 to TRBJ1-1; TRBD1 aligns across 9 bases. This clonotype originated in a man over 45 with urothelial cancer. Source: PBMCs, taken around atezolizumab (anti-PD-L1) treatment. The CDR3 DNA is TGCAGTGGGAACAGGGGGCAGAACACTGAAGCTTTCTTT. Its translation: CSGNRGQNTEAFF.